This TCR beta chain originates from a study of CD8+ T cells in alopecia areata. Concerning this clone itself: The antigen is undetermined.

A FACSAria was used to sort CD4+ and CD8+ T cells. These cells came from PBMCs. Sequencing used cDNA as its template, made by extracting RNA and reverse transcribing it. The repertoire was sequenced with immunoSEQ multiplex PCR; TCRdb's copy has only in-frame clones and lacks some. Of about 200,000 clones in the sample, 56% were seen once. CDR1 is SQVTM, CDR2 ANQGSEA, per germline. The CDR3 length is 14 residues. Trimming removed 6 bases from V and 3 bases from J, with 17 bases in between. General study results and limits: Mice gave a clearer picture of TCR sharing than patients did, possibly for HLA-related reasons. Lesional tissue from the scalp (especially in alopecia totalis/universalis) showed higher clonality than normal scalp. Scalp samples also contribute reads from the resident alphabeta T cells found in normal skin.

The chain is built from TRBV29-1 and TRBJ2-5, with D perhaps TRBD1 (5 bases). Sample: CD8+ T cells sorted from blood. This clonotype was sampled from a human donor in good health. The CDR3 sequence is CSVPRWTPKETQYF. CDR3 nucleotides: TGCAGCGTGCCGAGGTGGACACCGAAAGAGACCCAGTACTTC.